Shown below are 20 T cell receptor beta chains from a single sample sequenced in a study of blood T cell repertoires in COVID-19. Profiled with immunoSEQ multiplex PCR; TCRdb holds only in-frame clones, not every one. The top ten clones hold around 2.1% of a sample with hundreds of thousands of clones, around 90% of them seen once. Sequencing was carried out using PBMCs or T cells enriched from blood (not recorded which). These TCRs come from a woman between 40 and 55 years old with acute COVID-19.

J is TRBJ2-1 and V is TRBV12-3 or TRBV12-4, with a possible D match to TRBD2 (6 bases). V was pared by 5 bases and J by 3 bases, with 8 bases between. CDR3 length: 13 residues. DNA of the CDR3: TGTGCCAGCAGTCGGCGGGGCTACAATGAGCAGTTCTTC. Encoded protein: CASSRRGYNEQFF.

The chain links TRBV12-3 or TRBV12-4 to TRBJ2-3; D is possibly TRBD1 (5 bases). V dropped 3 bases and J dropped 6 bases, with 10 bases sitting between them. The CDR3 is made up of 13 amino acids. This chain's CDR3 is CASSLSGRDTQYF. CDR3 sequence (DNA): TGTGCCAGCAGTTTGTCAGGGCGGGATACGCAGTATTTT.

This clone came up once. This sequence joins TRBV2 and TRBJ2-3; unclear D gene. The CDR3 totals 13 residues. V was pared by 6 bases and J by 3 bases, with 10 bases between. Germline CDR1 is SNHLY and CDR2 is FYNNEI. CDR3 amino acids: CASRGRSTDTQYF. In DNA, the CDR3 is TGTGCCAGCAGAGGCAGGTCTACAGATACGCAGTATTTT.

The chain links TRBV5-8 to TRBJ1-6; D is uncertain. In germline, CDR1 is SGHTS, CDR2 YDEGEE. CDR3 size: 14 residues. The ends were cut back, 3 bases at V and 3 bases at J, with 7 bases in the middle. This chain's CDR3 is CASSSGVYNSPLHF. The DNA of the CDR3 is TGTGCCAGCAGCTCCGGGGTCTATAATTCACCCCTCCACTTT.

The CDR3 sequence is CASSQVAGLSWELFF. As DNA, the CDR3 is TGCGCCAGCAGCCAAGTGGCGGGGTTGAGCTGGGAGCTGTTTTTT. This rearrangement joins TRBV4-1 to TRBJ2-2; the D gene is possibly TRBD2 (6 bases). V was cut by 1 base and J by 9 bases, with 15 bases left in between. This CDR3 spans 15 amino acids. Germline V gene sequence: CDR1 MGHRA, CDR2 YSYEKL.

The CDR3 loop reads CASSQDLAFLNTEAFF. The CDR3 DNA reads TGTGCCAGCAGCCAAGATCTGGCCTTTTTGAACACTGAAGCTTTCTTT. The chain uses TRBV3-1 (or the pseudogene TRBV3-2) and TRBJ1-1; D unresolved. CDR3 length: 16 residues. The ends were cut back, 0 bases at V and 0 bases at J, with 11 bases in the middle. The germline CDR1 and CDR2 sequences are LGHDT and YNNKEL (reference sequence).

The rearrangement uses TRBV2 and TRBJ2-7; TRBD2 is a possible D gene (5 bases). The germline V gene encodes CDR1 SNHLY and CDR2 FYNNEI. Trimming stripped 6 bases from V and 5 bases from J, with 17 bases between. CDR3 length: 14 residues. Here the CDR3 reads CASSAELVPHEQYF. CDR3 in DNA: TGTGCCAGCAGCGCCGAACTAGTCCCCCACGAGCAGTACTTC.

CDR3 protein: CASSLSGLAGGPGTDTQYF. The CDR3 nucleotides are TGTGCCAGCAGTTTAAGCGGACTAGCGGGGGGGCCGGGCACAGATACGCAGTATTTT. V and J are TRBV27 and TRBJ2-3; 15 nucleotides agree with TRBD2. This CDR3 is 19 amino acids long. Germline trimming cut 2 bases from V and 1 base from J; bases unmatched to any gene: 7. The germline gives CDR1 MNHEY, CDR2 SMNVEV (reference sequence).

The rearrangement uses TRBV7-2 and TRBJ2-2, with 13 bases identical to TRBD2. The V segment lost 5 bases and the J segment 5 bases; nucleotides outside the gene matches: 5. CDR1 is SGHTA and CDR2 is FQGNSA in the germline V gene. The CDR3 consists of 16 residues. CDR3 sequence: CASSARLAGGTGELFF. The CDR3 DNA reads as TGTGCCAGCAGCGCGCGACTAGCGGGGGGAACCGGGGAGCTGTTTTTT.

This chain joins TRBV12-3 or TRBV12-4 and TRBJ2-3, with D possibly being TRBD2 (5 bases). The CDR3 length is 13 residues. V was clipped by 4 bases and J by 14 bases, with 19 bases between them. The CDR3 spells CASSWLPSFFRYF. CDR3 DNA: TGTGCCAGCAGTTGGCTCCCTAGCTTTTTCAGGTATTTT.

This clone was detected a few times. This rearrangement joins TRBV19 to TRBJ2-2, with TRBD2 as a possible D gene (5 bases). Trimming took off 4 bases at V and 4 bases at J, with 10 bases between the two ends. The CDR3 is 14 amino acids. In germline, CDR1 is LNHDA, CDR2 SQIVND (reference sequence). CDR3 in amino acids: CASSNGVGTGELFF. In DNA, the CDR3 is TGTGCCAGTAGTAACGGGGTGGGCACCGGGGAGCTGTTTTTT.

CDR3: CASRCGLAGASETQYF. CDR3 DNA sequence: TGTGCAAGTCGCTGCGGACTAGCGGGGGCCTCGGAGACCCAGTACTTC. The chain links TRBV12-2 to TRBJ2-5; the DNA was not compared with TRBD2, the D call given in the table. TRBV12-2 is annotated as a pseudogene. The CDR3 sequence is 16 residues long.

This clone was detected a few times. This same CDR3 is encoded by further DNA sequences in the sample. The chain links TRBV4-1 to TRBJ1-1, with a tentative D call TRBD1 (6 bases). CDR3 length: 14 amino acids. The ends were cut back, 4 bases at V and 0 bases at J, with 9 bases in the middle. Per germline, CDR1 MGHRA and CDR2 YSYEKL. The CDR3 loop reads CASSRTGMNTEAFF. CDR3 bases: TGCGCCAGCAGCCGAACAGGGATGAACACTGAAGCTTTCTTT.

The V call is TRBV24-1, the J call TRBJ1-2; D possibly corresponds to TRBD1 (5 bases). Germline V CDR1 and CDR2: KGHDR, SFDVKD. The V end was cut by 6 bases, the J end by 6 bases, with 10 bases between. The CDR3 is made up of 12 amino acids. The CDR3 sequence: CATSQGGNGYTF. CDR3 sequence (DNA): TGTGCCACCAGTCAGGGAGGAAATGGCTACACCTTC.

V and J are TRBV4-1 and TRBJ1-2, with 7 nucleotides matching TRBD1. CDR3 length: 15 amino acids. Germline V lookup: CDR1 MGHRA, CDR2 YSYEKL. V was clipped by 1 base and J by 6 bases; unmatched bases: 8. The CDR3: CASSQAPPQGNGYTF. As DNA, the CDR3 is TGCGCCAGCAGCCAAGCCCCCCCACAGGGGAATGGCTACACCTTC.

This clone was detected once. The chain recombines TRBV5-5 with TRBJ2-3, with 7 nucleotides matching TRBD1. J was trimmed by 10 bases and V by 0 bases; bases with no gene match: 2. There are 12 residues in the CDR3. In germline, CDR1 is SGHKS, CDR2 YYEKEE (reference sequence). The CDR3 DNA reads as TGTGCCAGCAGCTTGGGGGACAGTTCGCAGTATTTT. It specifies CASSLGDSSQYF.

This chain uses TRBV5-6 with TRBJ2-4; D is perhaps TRBD2 (6 bases). Trimming pared 2 bases from V and 3 bases from J, leaving 9 bases between. The CDR3 totals 14 residues. Germline CDR1 reads SGHDT; CDR2 reads YYEEEE. The CDR3 is CASSFGEVKNIQYF. CDR3 DNA sequence: TGTGCCAGCAGCTTTGGGGAGGTCAAAAACATTCAGTACTTC. Drawing the rest from reference TRBV5-6 and TRBJ2-4, the complete variable domain is DAGVTQSPTHLIKTRGQQVTLRCSPKSGHDTVSWYQQALGQGPQFIFQYYEEEERQRGNFPDRFSGHQFPNYSSELNVNALLLGDSALYLCASSFGEVKNIQYFGAGTRLSVL.

This rearrangement joins TRBV13 to TRBJ1-2, with D hard to call. The CDR3 is 11 residues long. CDR1 and CDR2 (germline): PRHDT, FYEKMQ (reference sequence). Trimming removed 5 bases at V and 8 bases at J, with 9 bases between. CDR3 loop: CASSNHEGYTF. DNA of the CDR3: TGTGCCAGCAGCAACCATGAGGGCTACACCTTC.

The chain joins TRBV19 to TRBJ1-1, with 12 bases that match TRBD1. This CDR3 is 17 amino acids long. With 4 bases clipped from V and 4 bases from J, the junction kept 10 bases outside the gene matches. CDR1 and CDR2 from the germline V gene are LNHDA and SQIVND (reference sequence). The CDR3 nucleotides read TGTGCCAGTAGTACGTCCGGGACAGGGGGCCTGAGCACTGAAGCTTTCTTT. Protein: CASSTSGTGGLSTEAFF. The variable domain in full, completed from reference TRBV19 and TRBJ1-1, reads DGGITQSPKYLFRKEGQNVTLSCEQNLNHDAMYWYRQDPGQGLRLIYYSQIVNDFQKGDIAEGYSVSREKKESFPLTVTSAQKNPTAFYLCASSTSGTGGLSTEAFFGQGTRLTVV.

In this sample, this clone turned up a few times. The chain recombines TRBV27 with TRBJ1-5; 12 positions match TRBD1. The germline V gene has CDR1 MNHEY and CDR2 SMNVEV (reference sequence). CDR3 length: 17 amino acids. V dropped 3 bases and J dropped 9; count of bases not matched to a gene: 12. The CDR3 protein is CASSFNPGQGAGGPQHF. The CDR3 DNA reads TGTGCCAGCAGTTTCAATCCGGGACAGGGGGCAGGAGGGCCCCAGCATTTT.